The T cell receptor beta chain under discussion was sequenced for a study of T cells expressing NK-cell markers. Study-wide context: Seven HCMV-seropositive donors and one seronegative donor made up the eight sequenced donors.

Germline values: CDR1 MDHEN, CDR2 SYDVKM. This CDR3 contains 14 residues. TCRdb re-called the 5' RACE reads and catalogs CDR3 proteins one per entry, DNA excluded. This sample's clone table lists 500,000 to 600,000 distinct CDR3 sequences. The chain uses TRBV28 and TRBJ2-1; with no DNA, the TCRdb D assignment of TRBD2 cannot be verified. The sequenced sample was blood T cells: a sorted CD56 or NKG2C T cell subset, CD4+ or CD8+ T cells, or bulk PBMC T cells (not recorded which). This receptor was identified in a young man in good health. The CDR3 loop reads CASLGGVYYNEQFF.